The rows below give T cell receptor beta chains drawn from one sample of a study of T cell changes during pregnancy in multiple sclerosis. Assay: immunoSEQ multiplex PCR; the TCRdb copy retains only in-frame clones and omits some. This table has more than 70,000 clones, 91% appearing once. The sequences come from peripheral blood, collected after pregnancy. These receptors were obtained from a female donor in good health, enrolled as a control in a pregnancy study. The CDR3 runs from the conserved cysteine through the conserved F or W. A D gene is named only where the DNA matches it firmly. Some rows have no size entry. The others give once, few or many, or a class for an expanded clone.

TRBD1 TRBJ1-4 TRBV9 few TGTGCCAGCAGCGTGGACAGGGGGAATGAAAAACTGTTTTTT CASSVDRGNEKLFF
. TRBJ2-2 TRBV2 few TGTGCCAGCAAGGGGACAACGAACACCGGGGAGCTGTTTTTT CASKGTTNTGELFF
. TRBJ2-2 TRBV6-5 . TGTGCCAGCAGATCCGGGGGGCAGGTTACCGGGGAGCTGTTTTTT CASRSGGQVTGELFF
. TRBJ1-5 TRBV11-2 . TGTGCCAGCAGTTTCACGGGGGACCCCAATCAGCCCCAGCATTTT CASSFTGDPNQPQHF
. TRBJ2-5 TRBV7-2 . TGTGCCAGCAGCTTAGGAGGGGCGGGGAGTCAGGAGACCCAGTACTTC CASSLGGAGSQETQYF
. TRBJ1-4 TRBV27 once TGTGCCAGCAGCCCGGGCTTAGGGGGTGAAAAACTGTTTTTT CASSPGLGGEKLFF
. TRBJ2-5 TRBV7-6 . TGTGCCAGCAGCCCGGAAATACAGGGAATTGGGCAGGGGCAGTACTTC CASSPEIQGIGQGQYF
. TRBJ1-2 TRBV20-1 . TGCAGTGGTCCGGAGGAATATGGCTACACCTTC CSGPEEYGYTF
. TRBJ2-1 TRBV18 . TGTGCCAGCTCACCACCGGCCAGGGGCGATGAGCAGTTCTTC CASSPPARGDEQFF
. TRBJ1-5 TRBV7-3 . TGTGCCAGCAGCTCATCTGGGGAGGTCAATCAGCCCCAGCATTTT CASSSSGEVNQPQHF
TRBD1 TRBJ2-7 TRBV4-3 . TGCGCCAGCAGCCAAGGATACAGGGGATACGAGCAGTACTTC CASSQGYRGYEQYF
. TRBJ2-7 TRBV10-3 . TGTGCCATCAGTATGACTACTACCTACGACGAGCAGTACTTC CAISMTTTYDEQYF
. TRBJ1-2 TRBV10-2 . TGCGCCAGCACGCGAGAGATGAACTATGGCTACACCTTC CASTREMNYGYTF
TRBD2 TRBJ2-7 TRBV7-2 . TGTGCCAGCAGCCCCGCACCGGGACTATCCTACGAGCAGTACTTC CASSPAPGLSYEQYF
TRBD1 TRBJ2-7 TRBV7-6 . TGTGCCAGCAGCTTAGGGACAGGGTTTGTGGAGCAGTACTTC CASSLGTGFVEQYF
TRBD2 TRBJ2-1 TRBV7-9 . TGTGCCAGCAGCCCCCGGACTAGCGGGGGGGCATCCTACAATGAGCAGTTCTTC CASSPRTSGGASYNEQFF
. TRBJ1-1 TRBV11-3 . TGTGCCAGCAGCTTAGCGGCAGGCACTGAAGCTTTCTTT CASSLAAGTEAFF
. TRBJ1-1 TRBV27 . TGTGCCAGCAGTTTGGCGGCAGGGCACACTGAAGCTTTCTTT CASSLAAGHTEAFF
TRBD1 TRBJ2-7 TRBV5-4 . TGTGCCAGCAGCCCGGAAGGACAGGGGACCTACGAGCAGTACTTC CASSPEGQGTYEQYF
. TRBJ2-5 TRBV7-2 . TGTGCCAGCAGCTTAGGGGCTGACAGCCGGGAGACCCAGTACTTC CASSLGADSRETQYF
TRBD2 TRBJ2-2 TRBV9 . TGTGCCAGCAGCGTACAGCGGGGGGCCGCGAACACCGGGGAGCTGTTTTTT CASSVQRGAANTGELFF
TRBD1 TRBJ2-7 TRBV11-2 . TGTGCCAGCAGCCTCCAGACAGGGCTAGGCGAGCAGTACTTC CASSLQTGLGEQYF
. TRBJ2-2 TRBV29-1 . TGCAGCGCTCTTGGGGGGAACCCCGGGGAGCTGTTTTTT CSALGGNPGELFF
. TRBJ2-2 TRBV19 few TGTGCCAGTAGTACTCGCCAGATTTCCGGGGAGCTGTTTTTT CASSTRQISGELFF